This T cell receptor beta chain was profiled in a study of human T cells and chemical hapten exposure. Unique molecular identifiers were affixed to discrete cDNA molecules within the library. Each CDR3 protein is one row after TCRdb ran MiXCR on the RACE reads. The table has fewer than 500,000 distinct CDR3 sequences, roughly 4.8% seen once. Regarding time point: patch test 1, 2 weeks after DPC sensitization. Treatment meaning: therapeutic diphenylcyclopropenone sensitization with weekly scalp DPC. Prior to each patch test being applied, blood was drawn. General study points: Expanded TCRs showed more large CDR3 clusters than pre-sensitization or healthy control sets.

This clonotype has a handful of counts. The antigen is unknown. Germline V gene sequence: CDR1 DFQATT, CDR2 SNEGSKA (reference sequence). The CDR3 is 13 residues long. The ends lost 3 bases at V and 6 bases at J; junction bases unmatched: 5. The material was whole blood, obtained in connection with sensitization to the hapten diphenylcyclopropenone (DPC). The clonotype originates from a woman aged 45-60 years with alopecia areata. Some clones in this sample may be carry-over from other donors' samples. The J gene is TRBJ1-5, the V gene TRBV20-1; 7 positions agree with TRBD1. CDR3 region: CSARGQGVQPQHF. CDR3 in DNA: TGCAGTGCTAGGGGCCAGGGGGTTCAGCCCCAGCATTTT.